Below, 21 T cell receptor beta chains from the same sample are listed, as sequenced in a study of blood T cell repertoires in COVID-19. TCRdb's table, derived via immunoSEQ multiplex PCR, lists solely in-frame clones and lacks some. The table includes 430,000 or so clones, approximately 90% detected once. The source material was PBMCs or T cells enriched from blood (not recorded which). Receptors were obtained from a woman aged 18-30 years who had been exposed to COVID-19.

The rearrangement links TRBV5-1 to TRBJ1-4, with TRBD1 matching 11 bases. Trimming removed 4 bases from V and 6 bases from J; junction bases left unmatched: 2. Germline CDR1 SGHRS, CDR2 YFSETQ. The CDR3 is 14 amino acids. The CDR3 DNA reads as TGCGCCAGCAGCAGGGACAGGGGGGATGAAAAACTGTTTTTT. Encoded protein: CASSRDRGDEKLFF. The whole variable domain, remainder taken from reference TRBV5-1 and TRBJ1-4, is KAGVTQTPRYLIKTRGQQVTLSCSPISGHRSVSWYQQTPGQGLQFLFEYFSETQRNKGNFPGRFSGRQFSNSRSEMNVSTLELGDSALYLCASSRDRGDEKLFFGSGTQLSVL.

The chain employs TRBV5-4 and TRBJ2-3; TRBD2 matches at 10 bases. The germline V gene encodes CDR1 SGHNT and CDR2 YYREEE (reference sequence). V lost 0 bases, J lost 2 bases, and 3 bases stayed unmatched. The length of the CDR3 is 16 residues. The chain's CDR3 is CASSLDLAGVTDTQYF. In DNA, the CDR3 is TGTGCCAGCAGCTTGGACCTAGCGGGGGTCACAGATACGCAGTATTTT.

CDR3 nucleotide sequence: TGTGCCAGTAGTGTAAGACTAGCGGTCCAAGAGACCCAGTACTTC. As protein: CASSVRLAVQETQYF. The rearrangement links TRBV19 to TRBJ2-5, with TRBD2 identical over 9 bases. The CDR3 has 15 residues. Germline lookup yields CDR1 LNHDA and CDR2 SQIVND (reference sequence). The ends lost 5 bases at V and 1 base at J; junction bases unmatched: 5.

CDR3 in DNA: TGTGCCAGCAGTTCGATACCAGGGAATGAGCAGTTCTTC. Protein: CASSSIPGNEQFF. This chain links TRBV27 with TRBJ2-1; maybe TRBD1 (5 bases). CDR3 length: 13 amino acids. Trimming took off 4 bases at V and 7 bases at J, with 11 bases between the two ends. The germline V gene encodes CDR1 MNHEY and CDR2 SMNVEV (reference sequence).

The genes are TRBV28 and TRBJ1-1; D perhaps matches TRBD1 (5 bases). This CDR3 contains 13 residues. V shed 2 bases and J shed 6 bases, with 10 bases lying between them. Looked up from germline, CDR1 is MDHEN and CDR2 is SYDVKM. The CDR3 protein is CASSLGAGSEAFF. The CDR3 nucleotides are TGTGCCAGCAGTTTAGGGGCAGGGTCTGAAGCTTTCTTT.

The chain is built from TRBV13 and TRBJ1-5; no firm D call. The V gene's germline CDR1 is PRHDT and CDR2 FYEKMQ (reference sequence). The CDR3 loop spans 13 amino acids. V lost 0 bases and J 4 bases, leaving 4 bases between the germline ends. CDR3 sequence reads: CASSLGENQPQHF. DNA for the CDR3: TGTGCCAGCAGCTTAGGGGAGAATCAGCCCCAGCATTTT. Using reference TRBV13 and TRBJ1-5 for the parts outside the CDR3, the full variable domain is AAGVIQSPRHLIKEKRETATLKCYPIPRHDTVYWYQQGPGQDPQFLISFYEKMQSDKGSIPDRFSAQQFSDYHSELNMSSLELGDSALYFCASSLGENQPQHFGDGTRLSIL.

The chain uses TRBV19 and TRBJ2-5; 8 nucleotides align to TRBD2. The germline CDR1 and CDR2 sequences are LNHDA and SQIVND (reference sequence). This CDR3 contains 19 residues. V trimming: 3 bases; J trimming: 0 bases; junction bases outside the gene matches: 15. CDR3 amino acids: CASSIIGPSTLADQETQYF. The CDR3 DNA is TGTGCCAGTAGTATTATCGGGCCCTCTACACTAGCGGACCAAGAGACCCAGTACTTC.

V and J are TRBV5-1 and TRBJ1-2; D is undetermined. The CDR3 is made up of 13 amino acids. V lost 3 bases and J 0 bases, leaving 6 bases between the germline ends. Germline V lookup: CDR1 SGHRS, CDR2 YFSETQ. The CDR3 DNA reads TGCGCCAGCAGCTCTACAGCTAACTATGGCTACACCTTC. Protein sequence: CASSSTANYGYTF.

The V and J genes are TRBV3-1 (or the pseudogene TRBV3-2) and TRBJ2-5; TRBD1 matches 7 bases. CDR3 length equals 19 residues. CDR1 is LGHDT and CDR2 is YNNKEL in the germline V gene (reference sequence). V shed 4 bases and J 1 base; nucleotides not matched to a gene: 18. The CDR3 region has the DNA TGTGCCAGCAGCCTCTTAGACAGGGAAGGATTGGGCCTCCAAGAGACCCAGTACTTC. Translated: CASSLLDREGLGLQETQYF.

The V and J genes are TRBV18 and TRBJ1-2; 7 positions agree with TRBD1. The J segment lost 6 bases and the V segment lost 6 bases, leaving 10 bases of the junction unmatched. From germline, CDR1 is KGHSH and CDR2 LQKENI. This CDR3 is 14 amino acids long. This chain's CDR3 is CASSHSTGENGYTF. DNA of the CDR3: TGTGCCAGCTCCCACTCAACAGGGGAGAATGGCTACACCTTC.

The chain recombines TRBV28 with TRBJ1-4; possible D gene TRBD1, 6 bases. V dropped 3 bases and J dropped 3 bases, with 11 bases sitting between them. CDR3 length equals 15 residues. Germline V gene lookup returns CDR1 MDHEN and CDR2 SYDVKM. The chain's CDR3 is CASSFVGASNEKLFF. CDR3 DNA sequence: TGTGCCAGCAGTTTCGTGGGGGCTTCTAATGAAAAACTGTTTTTT.

V usage is TRBV2 and J usage is TRBJ1-4, with D possibly being TRBD1 (6 bases). The CDR3 is 15 amino acids. Germline V gene sequence: CDR1 SNHLY, CDR2 FYNNEI. The V and J ends lost 3 bases and 3 bases respectively, with 11 bases between them. Written as DNA, the CDR3 is TGTGCCAGCAGTGAGGGGGGGGCCTCTAATGAAAAACTGTTTTTT. Translated, it gives CASSEGGASNEKLFF.

CDR3 nucleotides: TGTGCCAGCAGCTCCCGGACTAGCGGGAGCTACAATGAGCAGTTCTTC. Residues: CASSSRTSGSYNEQFF. The rearrangement uses TRBV11-3 and TRBJ2-1; 13 positions match TRBD2. Losses at the gene ends were 4 bases for V and 3 bases for J; bases not matched to a gene: 3. The germline V gene has CDR1 SGHNT and CDR2 YENEEA. The CDR3 spans 16 residues.

Here the CDR3 reads CASSVGPWAGNNSPLHF. CDR3 DNA sequence: TGTGCCAGTAGTGTGGGCCCGTGGGCCGGGAATAATTCACCCCTCCACTTT. The chain links TRBV19 to TRBJ1-6, with D unresolved. Germline V gene lookup returns CDR1 LNHDA and CDR2 SQIVND (reference sequence). V was trimmed by 5 bases and J by 5 bases, leaving 19 bases between them. The CDR3 sequence is 17 residues long.

V is TRBV6-6 and J is TRBJ2-2; 8 nucleotides agree with TRBD2. Germline CDR1 MNHNY, CDR2 SVGAGI (reference sequence). There are 16 residues in the CDR3. V was clipped by 11 bases and J by 1 base; unmatched bases: 12. The chain's CDR3 is CAGQDRAGVNTGELFF. The DNA for the CDR3 is TGTGCCGGCCAGGACCGAGCGGGGGTGAACACCGGGGAGCTGTTTTTT.

The gene calls are TRBV5-4 and TRBJ2-1; 8 bases align to TRBD2. The CDR3 totals 16 residues. The V gene's germline CDR1 is SGHNT and CDR2 YYREEE (reference sequence). The V gene end was trimmed by 4 bases and the J gene end by 0 bases; junction bases not matched to a gene: 6. CDR3 region: CASSIGTSSSYNEQFF. CDR3 coding DNA: TGTGCCAGCAGCATCGGGACTAGTAGCTCCTACAATGAGCAGTTCTTC.

The V call is TRBV6-5, the J call TRBJ2-2, with 7 bases that match TRBD1. The CDR3 covers 15 residues. The V gene end was trimmed by 4 bases and the J gene end by 7 bases; junction bases not matched to a gene: 9. Germline lookup yields CDR1 MNHEY and CDR2 SVGAGI. CDR3 sequence (DNA): TGTGCCAGCAGTTGGGACAGCCGGGCGGTCGGGGAGCTGTTTTTT. As protein: CASSWDSRAVGELFF.

The chain joins TRBV6-5 to TRBJ1-4; 9 positions agree with TRBD1. Unmatched junction bases numbered 3, after V lost 7 bases and J lost 0 bases. The CDR3 covers 15 residues. Germline loops: CDR1 MNHEY, CDR2 SVGAGI. The DNA for the CDR3 is TGTGCCAGCATGGACAGGGGCCCAACTAATGAAAAACTGTTTTTT. Translated, it gives CASMDRGPTNEKLFF.

V usage is TRBV11-3 and J usage is TRBJ2-5; no reliable D call. The CDR3 consists of 13 residues. Germline V gene lookup returns CDR1 SGHNT and CDR2 YENEEA. V lost 2 bases and J lost 3, with 7 bases in between. The CDR3 region has the DNA TGTGCCAGCAGCTTACATGGCAAAGAGACCCAGTACTTC. Translated, it gives CASSLHGKETQYF.

CDR3 loop: CASRSTGNTEAFF. Here the CDR3 DNA reads TGTGCCAGCAGATCGACAGGGAACACTGAAGCTTTCTTT. This chain joins TRBV3-1 (or the pseudogene TRBV3-2) and TRBJ1-1; a possible D gene is TRBD1 (6 bases). The ends were cut back, 6 bases at V and 1 base at J, with 9 bases in the middle. Germline CDR1 reads LGHDT; CDR2 reads YNNKEL (reference sequence). The CDR3 runs to 13 residues.

This rearrangement joins TRBV6-4 to TRBJ1-4; D is unresolved. This CDR3 is 14 amino acids long. V lost 5 bases to trimming and J lost 5 bases, with 12 bases between them. Germline assignment: CDR1 MRHNA and CDR2 SNTAGT. DNA of the CDR3: TGTGCCAGCAGTAGGGAGACGGGAAATGAAAAACTGTTTTTT. It specifies CASSRETGNEKLFF.